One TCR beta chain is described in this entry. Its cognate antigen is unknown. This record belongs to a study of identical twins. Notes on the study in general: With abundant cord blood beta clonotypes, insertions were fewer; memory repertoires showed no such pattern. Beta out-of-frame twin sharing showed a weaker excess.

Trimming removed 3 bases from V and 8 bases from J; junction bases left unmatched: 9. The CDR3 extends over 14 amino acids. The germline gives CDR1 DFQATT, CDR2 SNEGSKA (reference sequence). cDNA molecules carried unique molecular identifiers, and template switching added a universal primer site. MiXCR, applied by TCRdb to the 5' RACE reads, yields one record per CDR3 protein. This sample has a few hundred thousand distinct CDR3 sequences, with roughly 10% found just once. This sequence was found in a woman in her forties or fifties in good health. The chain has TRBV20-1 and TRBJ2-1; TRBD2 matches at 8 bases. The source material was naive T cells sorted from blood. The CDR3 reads CSASGRALIDEQFF. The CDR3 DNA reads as TGCAGTGCTAGCGGGAGGGCCCTTATAGATGAGCAGTTCTTC.